These 28 T cell receptor beta chains share one sample of origin, sequenced in a study of tumour-infiltrating T cells in Burkitt lymphoma. Some clones are missing from TCRdb's copy, which holds only in-frame ones; the method was immunoSEQ multiplex PCR. The sample includes some 5,000 clones, approximately 13% seen only once; the top ten take about 25%. Sequencing was carried out using tumor tissue. These TCRs come from a human donor with Burkitt lymphoma.

This clone showed up just a few times. Mismatch with germline at one junction end may stem from a read error. V gene TRBV7-9 combines with J gene TRBJ2-7; no definite D call. In germline, CDR1 is SEHNR, CDR2 FQNEAQ (reference sequence). CDR3 length: 10 residues. The CDR3 loop reads CANNRAPCRF. In DNA form, the CDR3 reads TGTGCCAACAACCGGGCCCCATGTCGCTTC.

This clone was observed a few times. The chain employs TRBV10-3 and TRBJ2-1; D gene ambiguous. Trimming took 0 bases from V and 7 from J, leaving 13 bases between them. Germline V CDR1 and CDR2: ENHRY, SYGVKD. The CDR3 sequence is 15 residues long. CDR3 in DNA: TGTGCCATCAGTGAGTCCCTCCAAAGGAATAATGAGCAGTTCTTC. It is translated as CAISESLQRNNEQFF.

The V gene is TRBV28, the J gene TRBJ2-1; 9 bases map to TRBD2. Trimming at V came to 7 bases and at J to 0 bases, leaving 16 bases not matched to a gene. The CDR3 runs to 19 residues. Germline lookup yields CDR1 MDHEN and CDR2 SYDVKM. The CDR3 loop reads CASNIPGLASQISYNEQFF. CDR3 DNA: TGTGCCAGCAACATACCGGGACTAGCATCACAGATCTCCTACAATGAGCAGTTCTTC.

The chain is built from TRBV19 and TRBJ2-2; D is perhaps TRBD2 (5 bases). Trimming removed 5 bases from V and 10 bases from J, with 20 bases in between. CDR1 is LNHDA and CDR2 is SQIVND in the germline V gene (reference sequence). The CDR3 runs to 15 residues. CDR3 protein: CASSPDREVPAELFF. In nucleotides, the CDR3 is TGTGCCAGTAGTCCGGACCGGGAAGTCCCTGCGGAGCTGTTTTTT. The complete variable domain, with remaining parts taken from reference TRBV19 and TRBJ2-2, reads DGGITQSPKYLFRKEGQNVTLSCEQNLNHDAMYWYRQDPGQGLRLIYYSQIVNDFQKGDIAEGYSVSREKKESFPLTVTSAQKNPTAFYLCASSPDREVPAELFFGEGSRLTVL.

In its sample, this clone was seen a few times. A junction end diverges from the germline sequence, so it may reflect a read error. The rearrangement joins TRBV5-1 to TRBJ2-7; D may be TRBD2 (5 bases). The CDR3 totals 13 residues. Germline assignment: CDR1 SGHRS and CDR2 YFSETQ. The CDR3 DNA follows: TGCGCCAGCAACTTGGCCCCCACTAGCGAGCAGTACTTC. Translating it yields CASNLAPTSEQYF.

The chain joins TRBV15 to TRBJ1-1; 8 nucleotides agree with TRBD1. CDR3 length: 15 residues. Germline trimming cut 5 bases from V and 0 bases from J; bases unmatched to any gene: 5. Germline CDR1 is LNHNV and CDR2 is YYDKDF (reference sequence). The CDR3 is CATSAGQGMNTEAFF. CDR3 DNA sequence: TGTGCCACCAGCGCCGGACAGGGAATGAACACTGAAGCTTTCTTT.

The chain is built from TRBV7-9 and TRBJ1-1; D may be TRBD1 (6 bases). The V gene's germline CDR1 is SEHNR and CDR2 FQNEAQ (reference sequence). This CDR3 has 15 amino acids. V was pared by 3 bases and J by 0 bases, with 11 bases between. The CDR3 DNA sequence: TGTGCCAGCAGCTTCCCCGGACAGATGAACACTGAAGCTTTCTTT. It specifies CASSFPGQMNTEAFF.

This clone is labeled medium-sized. The rearrangement links TRBV13 to TRBJ1-1; D gene unclear. The CDR3 contains 10 residues. From germline, CDR1 is PRHDT and CDR2 FYEKMQ (reference sequence). V lost 3 bases to trimming and J lost 11 bases, with 7 bases between them. In DNA form, the CDR3 reads TGTGCCAGCAGCTTGGGTGGGGCTTTCTTT. Translation gives CASSLGGAFF.

This clone has more than one count but fewer than ten. CDR3 residues: CASSPSNQPQHF. The CDR3 nucleotides read TGTGCCAGCAGTCCCAGCAATCAGCCCCAGCATTTT. The chain is built from TRBV2 and TRBJ1-5; no reliable D call. CDR3 length: 12 residues. Between the trimmed V and J ends, which lost 5 bases and 1 base, there was a span of 3 bases. CDR1 SNHLY and CDR2 FYNNEI come from the germline V gene. Full variable domain (outside the CDR3, taken from reference TRBV2 and TRBJ1-5): EPEVTQTPSHQVTQMGQEVILRCVPISNHLYFYWYRQILGQKVEFLVSFYNNEISEKSEIFDDQFSVERPDGSNFTLKIRSTKLEDSAMYFCASSPSNQPQHFGDGTRLSIL.

The chain uses TRBV7-2 and TRBJ2-6; D unresolved. Germline values: CDR1 SGHTA, CDR2 FQGNSA. The V and J ends lost 5 bases and 5 bases respectively, with 22 bases between them. The CDR3 is 18 amino acids. The CDR3, as DNA: TGTGCCAGCAGCAGGATCCCCAGAGACCAAAGTCGGGCCAACGTCCTGACTTTC. This codes for CASSRIPRDQSRANVLTF.

The chain recombines TRBV9 with TRBJ2-2; a weak D match, TRBD1 (6 bases). CDR3 length equals 16 residues. Germline values: CDR1 SGDLS, CDR2 YYNGEE. V was shortened by 4 bases and J by 0 bases, with 13 bases between the two germline ends. DNA of the CDR3: TGTGCCAGCAGCCCCCGGGCAGGGGCGAACACCGGGGAGCTGTTTTTT. Translating gives CASSPRAGANTGELFF.

This clone was seen only a few times. The chain joins TRBV2 to TRBJ1-2; the D is unclear. Trimming stripped 3 bases from V and 0 bases from J, with 8 bases between. From germline, CDR1 is SNHLY and CDR2 FYNNEI. CDR3 size: 14 residues. CDR3 in DNA: TGTGCCAGCAGTGAGGTACTAGCTAACTATGGCTACACCTTC. Translated, it gives CASSEVLANYGYTF.

The gene calls are TRBV5-1 and TRBJ1-5; D uncertain. Germline lookup yields CDR1 SGHRS and CDR2 YFSETQ. The V and J ends lost 1 base and 5 bases respectively, with 13 bases between them. There are 15 residues in the CDR3. CDR3 residues: CASSLNSGPHQPQHF. CDR3 coding DNA: TGCGCCAGCAGCTTGAATTCGGGCCCGCATCAGCCCCAGCATTTT.

This clone was counted a single time. The rearrangement joins TRBV19 to TRBJ1-1, with 8 bases aligning to TRBD1. V shed 3 bases, J shed 5 bases, and the junction held 11 bases outside the gene matches. CDR1 is LNHDA, CDR2 SQIVND, per germline (reference sequence). CDR3 length equals 16 residues. CDR3 nucleotide sequence: TGTGCCAGTAGTATCGGGACAGGATTTACTGGGACTGAAGCTTTCTTT. Its protein is CASSIGTGFTGTEAFF.

This rearrangement joins TRBV21-1 to TRBJ1-5; TRBD1, the table's D call, lacks a check against the DNA. TRBV21-1 is a documented pseudogene. This CDR3 is built from 15 residues. The CDR3 DNA reads TGTGCCAGCAGCACCGGGACAGGGGGCAGGGAGCCCCAGCATTTT. Translated: CASSTGTGGREPQHF.

This clone was counted only a few times. CDR3 sequence reads: CASSLGPRTTEAFF. In nucleotides, the CDR3 is TGTGCCAGCAGTTTGGGCCCAAGGACCACTGAAGCTTTCTTT. The gene calls are TRBV28 and TRBJ1-1; D is unresolved. Trimming stripped 3 bases from V and 4 bases from J, with 12 bases between. Germline V gene sequence: CDR1 MDHEN, CDR2 SYDVKM. The CDR3 spans 14 residues.

V is TRBV28 and J is TRBJ2-7; tentatively, D is TRBD1 (5 bases). Germline assignment: CDR1 MDHEN and CDR2 SYDVKM. The CDR3 runs 17 residues. Trimming took off 2 bases at V and 2 bases at J, with 19 bases between the two ends. CDR3 nucleotides: TGTGCCAGCAGTTTAAAGGGGTCGCAGGGATACCCCTACGAGCAGTACTTC. Translated: CASSLKGSQGYPYEQYF.

This sequence joins TRBV19 and TRBJ2-7; D gene uncertain. CDR3 length: 13 residues. CDR1 is LNHDA and CDR2 is SQIVND in the germline V gene (reference sequence). Trimming stripped 5 bases from V and 3 bases from J, with 11 bases between. CDR3 protein: CASSSMLGYEQYF. Here the CDR3 DNA reads TGTGCCAGTAGTTCGATGCTAGGCTACGAGCAGTACTTC.

The J gene is TRBJ2-7, the V gene TRBV28, with no clear D. Germline V gives CDR1 MDHEN, CDR2 SYDVKM. V dropped 6 bases and J dropped 3 bases, with 18 bases sitting between them. This CDR3 contains 15 residues. The CDR3 reads CASSPDGPSGYEQYF. The CDR3 bases are TGTGCCAGCAGCCCCGACGGTCCGTCAGGCTACGAGCAGTACTTC. The variable domain in full, completed from reference TRBV28 and TRBJ2-7, reads DVKVTQSSRYLVKRTGEKVFLECVQDMDHENMFWYRQDPGLGLRLIYFSYDVKMKEKGDIPEGYSVSREKKERFSLILESASTNQTSMYLCASSPDGPSGYEQYFGPGTRLTVT.

The chain is built from TRBV18 and TRBJ2-3; no clear D. The germline CDR1 and CDR2 sequences are KGHSH and LQKENI. Trimming removed 3 bases at V and 0 bases at J, with 1 base between. There are 12 residues in the CDR3. The DNA for the CDR3 is TGTGCCAGCTCACCTAGCACAGATACGCAGTATTTT. The encoded protein is CASSPSTDTQYF. Drawing the rest from reference TRBV18 and TRBJ2-3, the complete variable domain is NAGVMQNPRHLVRRRGQEARLRCSPMKGHSHVYWYRQLPEEGLKFMVYLQKENIIDESGMPKERFSAEFPKEGPSILRIQQVVRGDSAAYFCASSPSTDTQYFGPGTRLTVL.

V usage is TRBV29-1 and J usage is TRBJ1-4, with TRBD1 matching 8 bases. The V gene end was trimmed by 7 bases and the J gene end by 2 bases; junction bases not matched to a gene: 3. The CDR3 covers 13 residues. Germline assignment: CDR1 SQVTM and CDR2 ANQGSEA. The CDR3 nucleotides read TGCAGCGGTTACAGGGGGACTAATGAAAAACTGTTTTTT. Translation gives CSGYRGTNEKLFF.

This clone counts as medium-sized (0.01 to 0.1%). The chain links TRBV4-3 to TRBJ1-1; a possible D gene is TRBD1 (6 bases). Germline V gene sequence: CDR1 LGHNA, CDR2 YSLEER. The length of the CDR3 is 17 residues. V was cut by 0 bases and J by 1 base, with 15 bases left in between. CDR3 residues: CASSQDVAGVSNTEAFF. The CDR3 DNA reads TGCGCCAGCAGCCAAGATGTTGCAGGGGTTTCGAACACTGAAGCTTTCTTT.

V usage is TRBV5-1 and J usage is TRBJ1-3; D is unresolved. CDR1 SGHRS and CDR2 YFSETQ come from the germline V gene. With 4 bases removed from V and 0 bases from J, the gap between germline ends came to 14 bases. The CDR3 loop spans 16 amino acids. The CDR3 protein is CASSPTQSLSGNTIYF. CDR3 coding DNA: TGCGCCAGCAGCCCGACACAGTCACTCTCTGGAAACACCATATATTTT.

In its sample, this clone was seen a few times. The chain couples TRBV5-5 to TRBJ1-1; D uncertain. The CDR3 covers 15 residues. CDR1 is SGHKS and CDR2 is YYEKEE in the germline V gene (reference sequence). The germline V and J ends were trimmed by 1 base and 1 base, with 11 bases remaining between them. DNA for the CDR3: TGTGCCAGCAGCTTGAGAGGCTCCGCGAACACTGAAGCTTTCTTT. It is translated as CASSLRGSANTEAFF.

The V call is TRBV19, the J call TRBJ1-5, with D possibly matching TRBD1 (5 bases). Trimming left V 8 bases short and J 3 bases short, with 11 bases between. Per germline, CDR1 LNHDA and CDR2 SQIVND (reference sequence). The CDR3 runs to 13 residues. The CDR3 region is CASGRDPNQPQHF. The CDR3 coding sequence is TGTGCCAGTGGAAGGGACCCCAATCAGCCCCAGCATTTT.

This clone was seen a few times. The chain joins TRBV19 to TRBJ1-2; D possibly corresponds to TRBD1 (5 bases). Trimming removed 5 bases at V and 4 bases at J, with 20 bases between. Germline V gives CDR1 LNHDA, CDR2 SQIVND (reference sequence). This CDR3 is 16 amino acids long. The CDR3 spells CASSPRQTRTSYGYTF. CDR3 DNA: TGTGCCAGTAGTCCGAGACAGACCAGAACGAGCTATGGCTACACCTTC.

This sequence joins TRBV16 and TRBJ1-6, with 11 nucleotides matching TRBD1. CDR3 length: 15 residues. Trimming removed 3 bases from V and 11 bases from J; junction bases left unmatched: 6. Germline V gives CDR1 KGHSY, CDR2 FQNENV. This chain's CDR3 is CASSHRDRGLTPLHF. In DNA, the CDR3 is TGTGCCAGCAGCCATAGGGACAGGGGGTTGACACCCCTCCACTTT.

The V call is TRBV7-2, the J call TRBJ1-4; D gene ambiguous. This CDR3 is 16 amino acids long. The V end lost 2 bases, the J end lost 0 bases, and 10 bases lay between the germline ends. CDR1 and CDR2 from the germline V gene are SGHTA and FQGNSA. For the CDR3, the DNA is TGTGCCAGCAGCTTAAATCCCCCCGCAACTAATGAAAAACTGTTTTTT. Residues: CASSLNPPATNEKLFF.